A single sample gave rise to the 19 T cell receptor beta chains below, sequenced in a study of neurological immune-mediated disorders. Via MiXCR, TCRdb re-called the 5' RACE reads, giving one row per CDR3 protein. The sample shows around 69,000 distinct CDR3 sequences, 10% of them seen only once. The sample's time point: longitudinal time-point 1 (baseline). Input material: PBMCs. These TCRs come from a man aged 30 to 45 in good health.

This clonotype has at least ten counts. Here the CDR3 reads CASSSGLAFSYEQYF. CDR3 DNA: TGCGCCAGCAGCTCGGGACTAGCGTTCTCCTACGAGCAGTACTTC. The chain combines TRBV5-1 with TRBJ2-7, with 10 bases matching TRBD2. The ends lost 3 bases at V and 0 bases at J; junction bases unmatched: 3. CDR3 size: 15 residues. CDR1 is SGHRS, CDR2 YFSETQ, per germline. Variable domain in full (rest from reference TRBV5-1 and TRBJ2-7): KAGVTQTPRYLIKTRGQQVTLSCSPISGHRSVSWYQQTPGQGLQFLFEYFSETQRNKGNFPGRFSGRQFSNSRSEMNVSTLELGDSALYLCASSSGLAFSYEQYFGPGTRLTVT.

In its sample, this clonotype was seen many times. The CDR3 bases are TGCGCCAGCAGCTTCGGGCCGACGGGCTACGAGCAGTACTTC. It yields the protein CASSFGPTGYEQYF. The chain recombines TRBV5-1 with TRBJ2-7; D remains ambiguous. Looked up from germline, CDR1 is SGHRS and CDR2 is YFSETQ. The ends were cut back, 2 bases at V and 3 bases at J, with 12 bases in the middle. There are 14 residues in the CDR3.

This clonotype was recorded many times. The rearrangement uses TRBV5-1 and TRBJ2-7; 9 bases are shared with TRBD1. This CDR3 has 16 amino acids. J lost 2 bases, V lost 1 base, and 7 bases had no gene match. Per the germline V gene, CDR1 is SGHRS and CDR2 is YFSETQ. The DNA for the CDR3 is TGCGCCAGCAGCTTGATTCAGGACAGGGGTACCTACGAGCAGTACTTC. This codes for CASSLIQDRGTYEQYF.

This clonotype was found many times. The chain couples TRBV5-1 to TRBJ2-5, with D maybe TRBD1 (7 bases). CDR1 and CDR2 from the germline V gene are SGHRS and YFSETQ. The CDR3 is made up of 16 amino acids. V was cut by 1 base and J by 1 base, with 14 bases left in between. Here the CDR3 DNA reads TGCGCCAGCAGCTTGACGGCAGGGGGACTCCAAGAGACCCAGTACTTC. Translating it yields CASSLTAGGLQETQYF.

This clonotype was seen at least ten times. CDR3 sequence (DNA): TGTGCCAGCAGCGCGGGAACTAGCTCCTACTACAATGAGCAGTTCTTC. Amino acids: CASSAGTSSYYNEQFF. The chain has TRBV5-5 and TRBJ2-1; TRBD2 might be the D (6 bases). Germline V gene lookup returns CDR1 SGHKS and CDR2 YYEKEE (reference sequence). CDR3 length: 16 amino acids. V shed 4 bases and J shed 3 bases, with 17 bases lying between them. The whole variable domain, remainder taken from reference TRBV5-5 and TRBJ2-1, is DAGVTQSPTHLIKTRGQQVTLRCSPISGHKSVSWYQQVLGQGPQFIFQYYEKEERGRGNFPDRFSARQFPNYSSELNVNALLLGDSALYLCASSAGTSSYYNEQFFGPGTRLTVL.

This clonotype was observed many times. The genes are TRBV27 and TRBJ2-1; maybe TRBD2 (5 bases). Per germline, CDR1 MNHEY and CDR2 SMNVEV (reference sequence). V was cut by 6 bases and J by 13 bases, with 16 bases left in between. The CDR3 is 12 residues long. This CDR3 is CASSPLGRIQFF. The CDR3 region has the DNA TGTGCCAGCAGCCCACTAGGACGTATACAGTTCTTC.

V and J are TRBV27 and TRBJ1-6, with TRBD1 matching over 9 bases. Trimming at V came to 1 base and at J to 9 bases, leaving 10 bases not matched to a gene. The CDR3 has 17 residues. Per germline, CDR1 MNHEY and CDR2 SMNVEV (reference sequence). The CDR3 DNA reads as TGTGCCAGCAGTTTATTTGATGGACAGGGGATCACTTCACCCCTCCACTTT. Translation gives CASSLFDGQGITSPLHF.

This clonotype was seen ten or more times. The chain has TRBV7-9 and TRBJ1-3; tentative D call: TRBD1 (5 bases). Germline assignment: CDR1 SEHNR and CDR2 FQNEAQ (reference sequence). The CDR3 length is 15 residues. Trimming took 2 bases from V and 0 from J, leaving 8 bases between them. CDR3 bases: TGTGCCAGCAGCTTACGCGGGGGCTCTGGAAACACCATATATTTT. Amino acids: CASSLRGGSGNTIYF.

There are a few counts of this clonotype. The chain recombines TRBV4-1 with TRBJ2-1; possible D gene TRBD1, 7 bases. Germline loops: CDR1 MGHRA, CDR2 YSYEKL. Trimming removed 0 bases from V and 3 bases from J, with 12 bases in between. The CDR3 has 16 amino acids. In DNA form, the CDR3 reads TGCGCCAGCAGCCAAGATGGAGGGGGCCTCTACAATGAGCAGTTCTTC. This translates into CASSQDGGGLYNEQFF.

CDR3 coding DNA: TGTGCCAGTAGTCCCCGTCCGGGACGGACCCTGAGTGAGCAGTTCTTC. It yields the protein CASSPRPGRTLSEQFF. The chain has TRBV19 and TRBJ2-1; D may be TRBD1 or TRBD2 (5 bases each). This CDR3 is 16 amino acids long. CDR1 is LNHDA, CDR2 SQIVND, per germline (reference sequence). V was trimmed by 5 bases and J by 9 bases, leaving 23 bases between them.

This clonotype was seen many times. This sequence joins TRBV5-1 and TRBJ2-1; 7 bases are shared with TRBD2. The germline V gene has CDR1 SGHRS and CDR2 YFSETQ. V trimming: 1 base; J trimming: 8 bases; junction bases outside the gene matches: 9. The CDR3 contains 15 residues. In DNA, the CDR3 is TGCGCCAGCAGCTTGAGTTGGGGGGGATTGGATGAGCAGTTCTTC. Translation: CASSLSWGGLDEQFF.

Many counts were recorded for this clonotype. This chain joins TRBV29-1 and TRBJ2-7; 8 bases align to TRBD2. V lost 4 bases and J lost 0; bases outside the gene matches: 5. This CDR3 spans 14 amino acids. CDR1 is SQVTM and CDR2 is ANQGSEA in the germline V gene. Here the CDR3 DNA reads TGCAGCGTTGTGCGGGAGGACCACTCCTACGAGCAGTACTTC. Translated: CSVVREDHSYEQYF.

This clonotype was detected a few times. This sequence joins TRBV18 and TRBJ2-1, with TRBD2 as a possible D gene (6 bases). This CDR3 region has 15 residues. Per germline, CDR1 KGHSH and CDR2 LQKENI. The V end was cut by 1 base, the J end by 4 bases, with 11 bases between. CDR3 in amino acids: CASSPQSGGYNEQFF. The CDR3 DNA reads TGTGCCAGCTCACCACAGTCCGGAGGGTACAATGAGCAGTTCTTC.

This clonotype appeared many times. V usage is TRBV20-1 and J usage is TRBJ2-1; 8 nucleotides match TRBD1. CDR3 size: 16 residues. The V gene end was trimmed by 2 bases and the J gene end by 4 bases; junction bases not matched to a gene: 10. Per germline, CDR1 DFQATT and CDR2 SNEGSKA (reference sequence). CDR3 sequence: CSARNSQGAAYNEQFF. The CDR3 DNA reads as TGCAGTGCTAGAAACAGCCAGGGGGCGGCTTACAATGAGCAGTTCTTC.

This clonotype was seen repeatedly, ten times or more. This sequence joins TRBV5-1 and TRBJ2-1; 8 bases map to TRBD2. Germline CDR1 is SGHRS and CDR2 is YFSETQ. The CDR3 covers 14 residues. Trimming cost V 0 bases and J 10 bases; bases outside gene matches: 6. CDR3 coding DNA: TGCGCCAGCAGCTTGGTTGCGGGAGGAGAAGAGCAGTTCTTC. It encodes CASSLVAGGEEQFF.

To note about this clonotype: A much larger clonotype is one base distant, so this may be a read error. The CDR3 region is CAISESAGDTQYF. In nucleotides, the CDR3 is TGTGCCATCAGCGAATCAGCTGGAGATACGCAGTATTTT. The chain carries TRBV6-5 and TRBJ2-3; D gene uncertain. The V gene lost 10 bases and the J gene lost 5 bases, with 16 bases spanning the gap. Germline V gene sequence: CDR1 MNHEY, CDR2 SVGAGI. There are 13 residues in the CDR3.

This clonotype was counted ten times or more. The chain combines TRBV27 with TRBJ2-7, with 7 bases that match TRBD2. Germline V gene data show CDR1 as MNHEY and CDR2 as SMNVEV (reference sequence). The V and J ends lost 2 bases and 1 base, in that order; junction bases with no gene match: 2. This CDR3 has 14 residues. The CDR3 spells CASSLTSVSYEQYF. CDR3 bases: TGTGCCAGCAGTTTAACTAGCGTTTCCTACGAGCAGTACTTC.

The chain carries TRBV18 and TRBJ2-2; D is unclear. Germline CDR1 is KGHSH and CDR2 is LQKENI. CDR3 length: 14 amino acids. V was trimmed by 2 bases and J by 5 bases, leaving 9 bases between them. CDR3 DNA sequence: TGTGCCAGCTCACCAGACCGCCGTACCGGGGAGCTGTTTTTT. Translation gives CASSPDRRTGELFF.

Ten or more counts support this clonotype. V is TRBV5-1 and J is TRBJ1-1, with TRBD1 as a possible D gene (5 bases). The germline V gene encodes CDR1 SGHRS and CDR2 YFSETQ. V lost 0 bases, J lost 1 base, and 13 bases lay in between. The CDR3 contains 16 residues. CDR3 DNA sequence: TGCGCCAGCAGCTTGGTTTGGGGCGGAAGGAACACTGAAGCTTTCTTT. Translation: CASSLVWGGRNTEAFF.